This entry lists 13 T cell receptor beta chains sequenced from one sample in a study of cytomegalovirus exposure and HLA in healthy donors. Primers for the PCR totalled 60 Vbeta and 13 Jbeta. Sequencing was performed with immunoSEQ multiplex PCR; in TCRdb, only in-frame clones are kept and a portion is missing. This sample has 120,000 to 150,000 clones, with under 80% found just once. Source material: PBMCs. The receptors shown here come from a male donor in good health and CMV-seronegative.

The chain is built from TRBV4-1 and TRBJ2-1; 7 bases are shared with TRBD2. Germline V gene lookup returns CDR1 MGHRA and CDR2 YSYEKL. The CDR3 sequence is 16 residues long. Unmatched junction bases numbered 6, after V lost 1 base and J lost 3 bases. CDR3 nucleotide sequence: TGCGCCAGCAGCCAAGGAGTAGCGGGTCGCTACAATGAGCAGTTCTTC. The encoded protein is CASSQGVAGRYNEQFF.

This chain uses TRBV7-2 with TRBJ1-1; D gene ambiguous. V lost 2 bases and J lost 1, with 11 bases in between. The CDR3 length is 15 residues. Germline V CDR1 and CDR2: SGHTA, FQGNSA. In nucleotides, the CDR3 is TGTGCCAGCAGCTTACAGGAGGGCTGGAACACTGAAGCTTTCTTT. This codes for CASSLQEGWNTEAFF.

The chain employs TRBV30 and TRBJ1-3; D possibly corresponds to TRBD1 (5 bases). Germline V gene sequence: CDR1 GTSNPN, CDR2 SVGIG (reference sequence). The CDR3 has 14 residues. V lost 4 bases and J lost 0, with 10 bases in between. CDR3 sequence (DNA): TGTGCCTGGAAGGGGTTCCTCTCTGGAAACACCATATATTTT. This translates into CAWKGFLSGNTIYF.

The J gene is TRBJ2-1, the V gene TRBV27, with D perhaps matching TRBD2 (6 bases). Germline CDR1 reads MNHEY; CDR2 reads SMNVEV (reference sequence). The CDR3 is 15 residues long. Trimming shortened V by 2 bases and J by 3 bases, and 11 bases separated the two germline ends. CDR3 coding DNA: TGTGCCAGCAGTTTAAGGGCTAGCGTCTACAATGAGCAGTTCTTC. Amino acid sequence: CASSLRASVYNEQFF.

This clone was picked up one time. This chain's CDR3 is CASSLAGRRNQPQHF. The CDR3 region has the DNA TGTGCCAGCAGCTTAGCGGGGAGGAGGAATCAGCCCCAGCATTTT. The rearrangement uses TRBV7-2 and TRBJ1-5; D unresolved. The V end was cut by 0 bases, the J end by 4 bases, with 10 bases between. Germline CDR1 and CDR2: SGHTA and FQGNSA. The CDR3 covers 15 residues.

The chain has TRBV5-6 and TRBJ2-7; the match to TRBD2 covers 14 bases. With V trimmed by 2 bases and J by 6 bases, 7 bases remained unmatched. The CDR3 covers 16 residues. Germline lookup yields CDR1 SGHDT and CDR2 YYEEEE. CDR3 DNA sequence: TGTGCCAGCAGCTTCCCCGGGACTAGCGGGAGCGGCGAGCAGTACTTC. Its translation: CASSFPGTSGSGEQYF.

The chain uses TRBV7-2 and TRBJ2-7, with D hard to call. From germline, CDR1 is SGHTA and CDR2 FQGNSA. V lost 1 base and J 2 bases, leaving 12 bases between the germline ends. This CDR3 spans 15 amino acids. The chain's CDR3 is CASSLVWQETYEQYF. As DNA, the CDR3 is TGTGCCAGCAGCTTAGTATGGCAGGAAACCTACGAGCAGTACTTC.

The V call is TRBV4-1, the J call TRBJ2-2, with 11 bases that match TRBD2. CDR3 length equals 16 residues. The germline CDR1 and CDR2 sequences are MGHRA and YSYEKL. With 3 bases clipped from V and 2 bases from J, the junction kept 2 bases outside the gene matches. The CDR3 region has the DNA TGCGCCAGCAGCCAGACTAGCGGGAAAAACACCGGGGAGCTGTTTTTT. Protein: CASSQTSGKNTGELFF.

The rearrangement links TRBV29-1 to TRBJ2-7; 7 bases fit TRBD1. With 2 bases clipped from V and 4 bases from J, the junction kept 5 bases outside the gene matches. There are 13 residues in the CDR3. Germline values: CDR1 SQVTM, CDR2 ANQGSEA. The CDR3 region is CSVELDRAYEQYF. The DNA of the CDR3 is TGCAGCGTTGAATTAGACAGGGCGTACGAGCAGTACTTC.

The chain combines TRBV5-1 with TRBJ1-5; tentative D call: TRBD1 (5 bases). The germline V gene encodes CDR1 SGHRS and CDR2 YFSETQ. With 3 bases removed from V and 9 bases from J, the gap between germline ends came to 13 bases. CDR3 size: 13 residues. This CDR3 reads CASSWDWDRPQHF. As DNA, the CDR3 is TGCGCCAGCAGCTGGGACTGGGACCGGCCCCAGCATTTT.

This clone has just one count. The V call is TRBV9, the J call TRBJ2-7; TRBD2 agrees at 13 bases. This CDR3 region has 15 residues. V shed 3 bases, J shed 4 bases, and the junction held 4 bases outside the gene matches. The germline V gene has CDR1 SGDLS and CDR2 YYNGEE. The CDR3 nucleotides are TGTGCCAGCAGCGCTGGGACTAGCGGGGTTTACGAGCAGTACTTC. Translating gives CASSAGTSGVYEQYF. The full variable domain, its missing parts supplied by reference TRBV9 and TRBJ2-7, is DSGVTQTPKHLITATGQRVTLRCSPRSGDLSVYWYQQSLDQGLQFLIQYYNGEERAKGNILERFSAQQFPDLHSELNLSSLELGDSALYFCASSAGTSGVYEQYFGPGTRLTVT.

The chain links TRBV4-2 to TRBJ2-7, with 8 bases fitting TRBD1. Trimming cost V 0 bases and J 2 bases; bases outside gene matches: 3. This CDR3 has 15 amino acids. CDR1 and CDR2 (germline): LGHNA, YNFKEQ. The CDR3 loop reads CASSQDYRGTYEQYF. For the CDR3, the DNA is TGTGCCAGCAGCCAAGATTACAGGGGGACCTACGAGCAGTACTTC.

The rearrangement joins TRBV6-5 to TRBJ2-7; 7 bases map to TRBD1. V dropped 0 bases and J dropped 0; count of bases not matched to a gene: 5. CDR3 size: 16 residues. Germline V CDR1 and CDR2: MNHEY, SVGAGI. The CDR3 DNA sequence: TGTGCCAGCAGTTACTCGATCTGGGACAGCTCCTACGAGCAGTACTTC. Translated: CASSYSIWDSSYEQYF.